This T cell receptor (beta chain) was obtained from a study of T-cell reconstitution after alpha-beta-depleted transplantation in children. This clonotype was seen a few times. V gave up 3 bases and J gave up 1 base, with 9 bases separating them. Germline lookup yields CDR1 SQVTM and CDR2 ANQGSEA. The CDR3 runs to 13 residues. During its preparation, the TCRbeta library received unique molecular identifiers. A single record per CDR3 protein comes from TCRdb applying MiXCR to the PCR reads. Of roughly 500,000 distinct CDR3 sequences in the sample, roughly 18% were seen once. Sequencing was performed on PBMCs from the stem cell graft donor, taken from the stem cell graft. The sequence was collected from a human donor who donated a stem cell graft to a child with acute lymphoblastic leukemia. This chain connects TRBV29-1 to TRBJ2-5; D gene uncertain. The CDR3 coding sequence is TGCAGCGTTGATCAAGCCTCCCAAGAGACCCAGTACTTC. This gives the protein CSVDQASQETQYF.